This passage covers 5 T cell receptor beta chains from one sample sequenced in a study of blood T cell repertoires in COVID-19. Sequencing used immunoSEQ multiplex PCR; TCRdb keeps in-frame clones, though not all of them. Here the sample spans 95,000 to 110,000 clones, about nine tenths being singletons. Source material: peripheral blood. All receptors come from a woman aged 30 to 39 with acute or convalescent COVID-19.

This clone was detected a few times. The J gene is TRBJ1-2, the V gene TRBV30; TRBD1 matches at 8 bases. Germline CDR1 is GTSNPN and CDR2 is SVGIG (reference sequence). V lost 5 bases and J lost 7; bases outside the gene matches: 6. The CDR3 consists of 12 residues. The chain's CDR3 is CAWRLQGGGYTF. CDR3 nucleotides: TGTGCCTGGCGTCTACAGGGGGGTGGCTACACCTTC.

The chain combines TRBV11-2 with TRBJ2-3; 9 bases agree with TRBD2. The CDR3 has 16 amino acids. The trim removed 4 bases at V and 1 base at J, leaving 6 bases unmatched. The V gene's germline CDR1 is SGHAT and CDR2 FQNNGV. CDR3 protein: CASSSWLAGGTDTQYF. For the CDR3, the DNA is TGTGCCAGCAGCTCCTGGTTAGCGGGGGGCACAGATACGCAGTATTTT.

The chain uses TRBV9 and TRBJ2-7; TRBD1 agrees at 7 bases. The CDR3 covers 15 residues. Trimming removed 0 bases from V and 5 bases from J; junction bases left unmatched: 8. Looked up from germline, CDR1 is SGDLS and CDR2 is YYNGEE. CDR3 coding DNA: TGTGCCAGCAGCGTAGGAGGGGGCGACGGGAACGAGCAGTACTTC. Its translation is CASSVGGGDGNEQYF. The whole variable domain, remainder taken from reference TRBV9 and TRBJ2-7, is DSGVTQTPKHLITATGQRVTLRCSPRSGDLSVYWYQQSLDQGLQFLIQYYNGEERAKGNILERFSAQQFPDLHSELNLSSLELGDSALYFCASSVGGGDGNEQYFGPGTRLTVT.

The chain combines TRBV2 with TRBJ1-3; TRBD1 agrees at 11 bases. The length of the CDR3 is 16 residues. Germline CDR1 reads SNHLY; CDR2 reads FYNNEI. With V trimmed by 8 bases and J by 0 bases, 6 bases remained unmatched. CDR3 sequence: CASRRGQGASGNTIYF. The CDR3 DNA reads TGTGCCAGCCGAAGAGGACAGGGGGCCTCTGGAAACACCATATATTTT.

V and J are TRBV6-6 and TRBJ2-7; D gene ambiguous. The V gene lost 5 bases and the J gene lost 3 bases, with 11 bases spanning the gap. Germline CDR1 and CDR2: MNHNY and SVGAGI (reference sequence). CDR3 length: 13 amino acids. CDR3 in amino acids: CASSSPGSYEQYF. Here the CDR3 DNA reads TGTGCCAGCAGTAGCCCAGGCAGCTACGAGCAGTACTTC.